This T cell receptor (beta chain) was identified during a study of beta chain features in type 1 diabetes. Notes on the study in general: The study found moderately but significantly shorter TCRB CDR3s in all four CD4+ subsets of Type 1 diabetes patients. Patients with type 1 diabetes carried fewer insertions and had more deletions at their VDJ junctions.

CDR3 size: 13 residues. CDR1 and CDR2 (germline): MDHEN, SYDVKM. Turning to this clone: Its antigen is not known.

The authors reverse transcribed all of the isolated RNA, so sequencing captured expressed TCRB transcripts. The method was immunoSEQ multiplex PCR; TCRdb's version includes in-frame clones alone and lacks a portion of them. The sample carries about 130,000 clones, 9% recorded once. Every donor provided one heparinised blood draw, which averaged approximately 100 mL. The authors obtained over 95% purity in all sorted populations. The V and J genes are TRBV28 and TRBJ2-5, with 8 bases identical to TRBD1. The tail of the sequence fits TRBJ2-7 better, so the J call may be wrong. Sequenced input: central memory CD4+ T cells from blood. This receptor was identified in a man aged 30 to 39 with type 1 diabetes. CDR3 loop: CASTKDRVYEQYF. The CDR3 DNA reads as TGTGCCAGCACCAAGGACAGGGTCTACGAGCAGTACTTC.